In its sample, the clone carrying this T cell receptor (beta chain) was seen a few times. Its antigen remains unidentified. The data were taken from a study of T-cell memory formation after mild COVID-19. Study at large: Clusters of TCRs were largely donor specific.

TCRdb called the 5' RACE reads again in MiXCR, with one record for every CDR3 protein. The sample carries around 210,000 distinct CDR3 sequences, around 9.1% recorded once. Whole-study results and caveats: Contracting clones localized mainly to CM and EM when CD4+ and mainly to EMRA when CD8+. The second-wave clones peaking on day 37 were not confirmed as SARS-CoV-2-specific.

Trimming cost V 3 bases and J 12 bases; bases outside gene matches: 5. This CDR3 has 13 amino acids. Germline values: CDR1 SGHTA, CDR2 FQGTGA. This receptor was obtained from a man younger than 35 who had mild COVID-19 (a few samples of this study predate the infection). Cell type and time point are not known. Sequenced sample: PBMCs or a T cell subset sorted from them (not recorded which). The chain is built from TRBV7-3 and TRBJ1-6; 7 bases map to TRBD1. In nucleotides, the CDR3 is TGTGCCAGCAGCTTTGTCGCAGGGGGACCCCTCCACTTT. It codes for CASSFVAGGPLHF.